Shown below are 29 T cell receptor beta chains from a single sample sequenced in a study of cytomegalovirus exposure and HLA in healthy donors. PCR primers comprised 60 Vbeta and 13 Jbeta primers. Using immunoSEQ multiplex PCR, the repertoire was profiled, and TCRdb retains in-frame clones only, with some absent. Here the sample spans around 140,000 clones, about three quarters being singletons. The specimen sequenced was PBMCs. The receptors come from a man between 35 and 55 years old in good health and CMV-seropositive.

This chain uses TRBV5-1 with TRBJ2-7, with 8 positions matching TRBD2. The V gene's germline CDR1 is SGHRS and CDR2 YFSETQ. The CDR3 length is 15 residues. J gave up 6 bases and V 5 bases, and 13 bases lay outside the gene matches. The CDR3 reads CASRPKPGLEFEQYF. CDR3 nucleotide sequence: TGCGCCAGCAGACCGAAACCGGGACTAGAATTCGAGCAGTACTTC.

The rearrangement links TRBV18 to TRBJ2-5, with TRBD1 matching 7 bases. In germline, CDR1 is KGHSH, CDR2 LQKENI. The CDR3 is 15 amino acids. V was pared by 4 bases and J by 5 bases, with 10 bases of the junction left unmatched. The CDR3 region is CASSLRQGQGETQYF. The DNA for the CDR3 is TGTGCCAGCTCACTCCGACAGGGTCAAGGGGAGACCCAGTACTTC.

The chain links TRBV19 to TRBJ1-5, with TRBD1 matching over 7 bases. CDR1 LNHDA and CDR2 SQIVND come from the germline V gene (reference sequence). The CDR3 totals 19 residues. V trimming: 4 bases; J trimming: 1 base; junction bases outside the gene matches: 16. CDR3 residues: CASSRLTGASRGSNQPQHF. The CDR3 region has the DNA TGTGCCAGTAGTAGACTTACAGGGGCCTCCCGCGGGAGCAATCAGCCCCAGCATTTT.

The chain is built from TRBV7-2 and TRBJ1-1, with D possibly matching TRBD1 (6 bases). Germline CDR1 and CDR2: SGHTA and FQGNSA. The CDR3 loop spans 14 amino acids. V was clipped by 4 bases and J by 6 bases, with 15 bases between them. The CDR3 loop is CASSWQGRGSEAFF. The CDR3 DNA reads TGTGCCAGCAGCTGGCAGGGGAGGGGGTCTGAAGCTTTCTTT. Full variable domain (remainder filled in from reference TRBV7-2 and TRBJ1-1): GAGVSQSPSNKVTEKGKDVELRCDPISGHTALYWYRQSLGQGLEFLIYFQGNSAPDKSGLPSDRFSAERTGGSVSTLTIQRTQQEDSAVYLCASSWQGRGSEAFFGQGTRLTVV.

V gene TRBV25-1 combines with J gene TRBJ2-3; D is possibly TRBD2 (5 bases). Germline-derived CDR1 and CDR2 are MGHDK and SYGVNS. The germline V and J ends were trimmed by 9 bases and 2 bases, with 21 bases remaining between them. The CDR3 sequence is 16 residues long. CDR3: CASPVGTRANTDTQYF. CDR3 bases: TGTGCCAGTCCAGTGGGCACTAGAGCCAACACAGATACGCAGTATTTT.

For the CDR3, the DNA is TGCACCAGCAGCCGTTTGAGGGTGCCGAGCTCCTACAATGAGCAGTTCTTC. Amino acids: CTSSRLRVPSSYNEQFF. V gene TRBV1 combines with J gene TRBJ2-1; the table's D call, TRBD2, has no DNA check behind it. TRBV1 is listed as a pseudogene. The CDR3 consists of 17 residues.

The chain is built from TRBV28 and TRBJ1-5; perhaps TRBD1 as D (5 bases). The CDR3 is made up of 15 amino acids. V was shortened by 6 bases and J by 6 bases, with 18 bases between the two germline ends. Germline V gene lookup returns CDR1 MDHEN and CDR2 SYDVKM. The CDR3 protein is CASSSAGEQGQPQHF. The DNA for the CDR3 is TGTGCCAGCAGCTCTGCGGGGGAGCAGGGTCAGCCCCAGCATTTT.

The chain joins TRBV4-1 to TRBJ2-1, with D perhaps TRBD1 (5 bases). Germline CDR1 and CDR2: MGHRA and YSYEKL. The CDR3 covers 15 residues. V was shortened by 1 base and J by 4 bases, with 11 bases between the two germline ends. CDR3 region: CASSQARGSYNEQFF. In DNA form, the CDR3 reads TGCGCCAGCAGCCAAGCAAGGGGATCGTACAATGAGCAGTTCTTC.

This clone was seen once. The CDR3 nucleotides are TGTGCCAGCAGAGCGGGACTAGCGGAGAGCACAGATACGCAGTATTTT. Translating it yields CASRAGLAESTDTQYF. The V gene is TRBV9, the J gene TRBJ2-3; 11 bases are shared with TRBD2. The V segment lost 5 bases and the J segment 0 bases; nucleotides outside the gene matches: 5. CDR3 length equals 16 residues. Germline V gene data show CDR1 as SGDLS and CDR2 as YYNGEE.

The chain joins TRBV28 to TRBJ2-2; 8 positions match TRBD2. Germline V gives CDR1 MDHEN, CDR2 SYDVKM. V was clipped by 7 bases and J by 2 bases; unmatched bases: 9. The CDR3 extends over 16 amino acids. CDR3 region: CASISGSVGNTGELFF. The CDR3 bases are TGTGCCAGCATCAGCGGGAGCGTGGGTAACACCGGGGAGCTGTTTTTT.

With regard to this clone: The germline gene is not matched at one end of the junction; a read error may be the cause. The rearrangement joins TRBV11-2 to TRBJ2-7; weak D call: TRBD2 (5 bases). This CDR3 comprises 13 residues. The germline V gene encodes CDR1 SGHAT and CDR2 FQNNGV. CDR3 sequence: CASSPAGSSEQYF. The CDR3 DNA sequence: TGTGCCAGCAGCCCCGCGGGTTCCTCCGAGCAGTACTTC.

In nucleotides, the CDR3 is TGTGCCAGCAGCGTCCGTAGGACTACTAATGAGCAGTTCTTC. This sequence encodes CASSVRRTTNEQFF. The rearrangement joins TRBV11-2 to TRBJ2-1; weak D call: TRBD2 (6 bases). V was cut by 5 bases and J by 7 bases, with 15 bases left in between. CDR1 is SGHAT, CDR2 FQNNGV, per germline. The CDR3 spans 14 residues.

V and J are TRBV2 and TRBJ1-2; 7 bases are a match to TRBD1. Trimming at V came to 1 base and at J to 3 bases, leaving 8 bases not matched to a gene. CDR3 length: 16 residues. Germline-derived CDR1 and CDR2 are SNHLY and FYNNEI. The CDR3 loop reads CASSEGGTGAYYGYTF. For the CDR3, the DNA is TGTGCCAGCAGTGAAGGGGGCACAGGGGCCTACTATGGCTACACCTTC.

The CDR3 region has the DNA TGTGCCAGCAGCCTACTAGCGGTCCAAGAGACCCAGTACTTC. It specifies CASSLLAVQETQYF. This chain joins TRBV7-8 and TRBJ2-5, with 8 bases fitting TRBD2. This CDR3 has 14 amino acids. J lost 1 base, V lost 5 bases, and 3 bases had no gene match. Germline V gene lookup returns CDR1 SGHVS and CDR2 FQNEAQ.

The CDR3 region is CAWSVQVSLAFF. The CDR3 bases are TGTGCCTGGAGCGTACAGGTATCCCTGGCTTTCTTT. The rearrangement uses TRBV30 and TRBJ1-1; possible D gene TRBD1, 5 bases. V dropped 3 bases and J dropped 11 bases, with 16 bases sitting between them. Germline V gives CDR1 GTSNPN, CDR2 SVGIG (reference sequence). The CDR3 is 12 residues long.

The chain's CDR3 is CSARGEETQYF. The CDR3 bases are TGCAGTGCTCGCGGGGAGGAGACCCAGTACTTC. The gene calls are TRBV20-1 and TRBJ2-5, with a tentative D call TRBD2 (6 bases). Germline-derived CDR1 and CDR2 are DFQATT and SNEGSKA (reference sequence). Trimming removed 5 bases from V and 5 bases from J, with 9 bases in between. This CDR3 is built from 11 residues.

The chain employs TRBV10-3 and TRBJ2-5, with 10 nucleotides matching TRBD2. Trimming took 10 bases from V and 4 from J; bases not matched to a gene: 15. CDR1 and CDR2 (germline): ENHRY, SYGVKD. The CDR3 is made up of 16 amino acids. The CDR3 DNA reads as TGTGCCAGCGGAAGCGAAATAGCGGGAGGAGGAGAGACCCAGTACTTC. This sequence encodes CASGSEIAGGGETQYF.

The chain couples TRBV5-6 to TRBJ1-6, with a possible D match to TRBD1 (5 bases). The CDR3 has 14 amino acids. Trimming took 1 base from V and 5 from J, leaving 7 bases between them. The V gene's germline CDR1 is SGHDT and CDR2 YYEEEE. The CDR3 bases are TGTGCCAGCAGCTTGCGACAGAATAATTCACCCCTCCACTTT. Its translation is CASSLRQNNSPLHF. Using reference TRBV5-6 and TRBJ1-6 for the parts outside the CDR3, the full variable domain is DAGVTQSPTHLIKTRGQQVTLRCSPKSGHDTVSWYQQALGQGPQFIFQYYEEEERQRGNFPDRFSGHQFPNYSSELNVNALLLGDSALYLCASSLRQNNSPLHFGNGTRLTVT.

This clone was recorded a few times. This chain joins TRBV7-3 and TRBJ2-7; 7 nucleotides align to TRBD2. Germline trimming cut 1 base from V and 5 bases from J; bases unmatched to any gene: 8. CDR3 length: 15 residues. Looked up from germline, CDR1 is SGHTA and CDR2 is FQGTGA. For the CDR3, the DNA is TGTGCCAGCAGCTTAAGTGCGGGAGCCCAAAACGAGCAGTACTTC. It specifies CASSLSAGAQNEQYF.

This clone was seen only a few times. The chain has TRBV28 and TRBJ2-1; tentatively, D is TRBD2 (6 bases). Germline lookup yields CDR1 MDHEN and CDR2 SYDVKM. The V gene lost 4 bases and the J gene lost 7 bases, with 11 bases spanning the gap. CDR3 length equals 13 residues. CDR3: CASSWRGENEQFF. CDR3 DNA sequence: TGTGCCAGCAGTTGGCGGGGTGAGAATGAGCAGTTCTTC.

The chain combines TRBV19 with TRBJ1-2; 9 bases fit TRBD1. V lost 10 bases and J lost 5; bases outside the gene matches: 5. This CDR3 is 12 amino acids long. Germline V gives CDR1 LNHDA, CDR2 SQIVND (reference sequence). This CDR3 reads CATRDRVYGYTF. CDR3 DNA sequence: TGTGCCACCCGGGACAGGGTGTATGGCTACACCTTC.

The J gene is TRBJ2-7, the V gene TRBV4-3; 7 bases agree with TRBD2. CDR1 and CDR2 (germline): LGHNA, YSLEER. J was trimmed by 1 base and V by 2 bases; bases with no gene match: 2. This CDR3 comprises 14 residues. The CDR3 region has the DNA TGCGCCAGCAGCCAAAGCGGGAAATCCTACGAGCAGTACTTC. It yields the protein CASSQSGKSYEQYF.

Regarding this clone: This sample also contains other DNA sequences that code for the same CDR3. The V call is TRBV28, the J call TRBJ1-2; D might be TRBD1 (6 bases). The V end lost 3 bases, the J end lost 5 bases, and 7 bases lay between the germline ends. This CDR3 comprises 12 residues. Germline V CDR1 and CDR2: MDHEN, SYDVKM. CDR3: CASSFRGYGYTF. The DNA for the CDR3 is TGTGCCAGCAGTTTCAGGGGATATGGCTACACCTTC.

This sequence joins TRBV5-1 and TRBJ2-7; 8 bases match TRBD1. V lost 4 bases and J lost 4; bases outside the gene matches: 4. Germline assignment: CDR1 SGHRS and CDR2 YFSETQ. CDR3 length: 13 amino acids. CDR3 coding DNA: TGCGCCAGCAGCATGGGACAGGTATACGAGCAGTACTTC. This translates into CASSMGQVYEQYF.

The chain combines TRBV2 with TRBJ2-3, with D perhaps matching TRBD2 (6 bases). V lost 7 bases and J 5 bases, leaving 16 bases between the germline ends. Looked up from germline, CDR1 is SNHLY and CDR2 is FYNNEI. The CDR3 covers 14 residues. CDR3 loop: CASIERTGEDTQYF. The CDR3 bases are TGTGCCAGCATCGAGAGGACGGGGGAAGATACGCAGTATTTT.

J is TRBJ1-1 and V is TRBV7-9, with 7 bases aligning to TRBD1. With V trimmed by 5 bases and J by 5 bases, 8 bases remained unmatched. CDR3 length equals 14 residues. The germline CDR1 and CDR2 sequences are SEHNR and FQNEAQ (reference sequence). This CDR3 is CASSPGQVATEAFF. In DNA, the CDR3 is TGTGCCAGCAGCCCAGGACAGGTCGCAACTGAAGCTTTCTTT.

This chain uses TRBV7-3 with TRBJ2-1; perhaps TRBD2 as D (6 bases). The germline CDR1 and CDR2 sequences are SGHTA and FQGTGA. V lost 5 bases and J lost 8, with 13 bases in between. The CDR3 runs 13 residues. As DNA, the CDR3 is TGTGCCAGCAGCGCCACGACGGGGGATGAGCAGTTCTTC. Its protein is CASSATTGDEQFF. Full variable domain (remainder filled in from reference TRBV7-3 and TRBJ2-1): GAGVSQTPSNKVTEKGKYVELRCDPISGHTALYWYRQSLGQGPEFLIYFQGTGAADDSGLPNDRFFAVRPEGSVSTLKIQRTERGDSAVYLCASSATTGDEQFFGPGTRLTVL.

J is TRBJ2-7 and V is TRBV11-1; no reliable D call. V lost 4 bases to trimming and J lost 6 bases, with 13 bases between them. Germline V gene sequence: CDR1 SGHAT, CDR2 FQDESV (reference sequence). The CDR3 has 13 amino acids. The CDR3 DNA reads TGTGCCAGCAGCTCGACAATTGCCTCCGAGCAGTACTTC. Amino acids: CASSSTIASEQYF. Looking up the rest from reference TRBV11-1 and TRBJ2-7 gives the full variable domain: EAEVAQSPRYKITEKSQAVAFWCDPISGHATLYWYRQILGQGPELLVQFQDESVVDDSQLPKDRFSAERLKGVDSTLKIQPAELGDSAMYLCASSSTIASEQYFGPGTRLTVT.

The V gene is TRBV5-1, the J gene TRBJ2-1, with 8 bases identical to TRBD2. CDR1 and CDR2 (germline): SGHRS, YFSETQ. There are 14 residues in the CDR3. V shed 0 bases, J shed 9 bases, and the junction held 5 bases outside the gene matches. The CDR3 region is CASSLAREGPEQFF. DNA of the CDR3: TGCGCCAGCAGCTTGGCCCGGGAGGGCCCTGAGCAGTTCTTC.